The 7 T cell receptor beta chains below all came from one sample that was sequenced in a study of OX40 agonist ivuxolimab in advanced cancers. The repertoire was sequenced with immunoSEQ multiplex PCR; TCRdb's copy has only in-frame clones and lacks some. The sample has roughly 60,000 clones, approximately 90% seen once. The specimen comprised CD4+ or CD8+ T cells sorted from blood, sampled in a trial of the OX40 agonist ivuxolimab. These receptor sequences come from an adult with an advanced solid tumor such as melanoma, head and neck, liver or kidney cancer.

The sample holds one count of this clone. The V and J genes are TRBV18 and TRBJ2-3, with 8 bases matching TRBD2. CDR1 KGHSH and CDR2 LQKENI come from the germline V gene. V shed 5 bases and J 2 bases; nucleotides not matched to a gene: 6. There are 15 residues in the CDR3. The DNA of the CDR3 is TGTGCCAGCTCAGTTTCGGGAGGGCCCACAGATACGCAGTATTTT. Its translation: CASSVSGGPTDTQYF.

The genes are TRBV11-2 and TRBJ1-2, with a tentative D call TRBD1 (5 bases). This CDR3 spans 15 amino acids. Trimming cost V 3 bases and J 0 bases, with 11 bases left between them. CDR1 is SGHAT and CDR2 is FQNNGV in the germline V gene. CDR3 region: CASSFATTANYGYTF. CDR3 coding DNA: TGTGCCAGCAGCTTCGCCACGACAGCTAACTATGGCTACACCTTC.

The V gene is TRBV27, the J gene TRBJ1-2, with a possible D match to TRBD1 (6 bases). V gave up 6 bases and J gave up 2 bases, with 16 bases separating them. CDR3 length: 15 amino acids. The germline V gene has CDR1 MNHEY and CDR2 SMNVEV (reference sequence). CDR3 sequence: CASRRTGTPNYGYTF. CDR3 coding DNA: TGTGCCAGCAGAAGAACCGGGACACCGAACTATGGCTACACCTTC.

The rearrangement links TRBV7-2 to TRBJ2-3; D is uncertain. Trimming removed 5 bases from V and 2 bases from J, with 2 bases in between. This CDR3 is built from 11 residues. In germline, CDR1 is SGHTA, CDR2 FQGNSA. This CDR3 is CASSATDTQYF. The CDR3 DNA reads TGTGCCAGCAGCGCCACAGATACGCAGTATTTT.

The gene calls are TRBV6-4 and TRBJ1-1, with D perhaps matching TRBD1 (5 bases). CDR1 is MRHNA and CDR2 is SNTAGT in the germline V gene. CDR3 length: 14 residues. The ends were cut back, 6 bases at V and 4 bases at J, with 15 bases in the middle. The CDR3 sequence: CASSQDGGATEAFF. In DNA, the CDR3 is TGTGCCAGCAGCCAGGACGGGGGTGCCACTGAAGCTTTCTTT.

In DNA, the CDR3 is TGTGCCAGCAGCCCTACAGGGATTGAGATCTATGGCTACACCTTC. It translates to CASSPTGIEIYGYTF. The chain joins TRBV5-6 to TRBJ1-2; TRBD1 is a possible D gene (6 bases). Germline V gene data show CDR1 as SGHDT and CDR2 as YYEEEE. V lost 4 bases and J 4 bases, leaving 17 bases between the germline ends. The CDR3 sequence is 15 residues long.

This clone has more than one count but fewer than ten. V gene TRBV7-2 combines with J gene TRBJ2-1; 10 bases map to TRBD2. CDR1 is SGHTA and CDR2 is FQGNSA in the germline V gene. The V and J ends lost 5 bases and 9 bases, in that order; junction bases with no gene match: 10. CDR3 length equals 15 residues. Written as DNA, the CDR3 is TGTGCCAGCAGCCCCCACCCTAGCGGGAGTAGTGAGCAGTTCTTC. Translated: CASSPHPSGSSEQFF.